The 32 T cell receptor beta chains reported below all come from one sample, sequenced in a study of shared clonotypes between healthy human individuals. Data came from immunoSEQ multiplex PCR; TCRdb stores just in-frame clones and leaves some out. The sample carries about 710,000 clones, about three quarters recorded once. Sequenced: memory CD4+ T cells sorted from blood. As to subset: CD45RA-negative fraction. All receptors derive from a woman aged 25 to 45 in good health.

The rearrangement joins TRBV5-5 to TRBJ2-5, with a possible D match to TRBD2 (6 bases). CDR1 is SGHKS and CDR2 is YYEKEE in the germline V gene (reference sequence). There are 15 residues in the CDR3. V lost 0 bases, J lost 4 bases, and 13 bases lay in between. The CDR3 sequence: CASSLGAGTGETQYF. In nucleotides, the CDR3 is TGTGCCAGCAGCTTGGGTGCAGGGACTGGAGAGACCCAGTACTTC.

This chain joins TRBV11-1 and TRBJ2-1; D ambiguous. The CDR3 totals 12 residues. The V gene's germline CDR1 is SGHAT and CDR2 FQDESV (reference sequence). Between the trimmed V and J ends, which lost 3 bases and 6 bases, there was a span of 6 bases. The CDR3 loop is CASSLEVNEQFF. The CDR3 region has the DNA TGTGCCAGCAGCTTGGAAGTCAATGAGCAGTTCTTC.

This clone was seen just once. The chain couples TRBV19 to TRBJ2-2; TRBD1 matches 7 bases. The CDR3 covers 18 residues. V shed 11 bases and J 4 bases; nucleotides not matched to a gene: 22. Looked up from germline, CDR1 is LNHDA and CDR2 is SQIVND (reference sequence). As DNA, the CDR3 is TGTGCCGTTAGTAGGGGGCAGGGTCGTGGCTCGGGCACCGGGGAGCTGTTTTTT. Amino acids: CAVSRGQGRGSGTGELFF.

V and J are TRBV6-5 and TRBJ2-7; tentatively, D is TRBD1 or TRBD2 (5 bases each). Germline CDR1 is MNHEY and CDR2 is SVGAGI. V lost 7 bases to trimming and J lost 3 bases, with 19 bases between them. This CDR3 has 15 residues. This CDR3 is CASTPGAASHYEQYF. DNA for the CDR3: TGTGCCAGCACCCCCGGGGCTGCGAGCCACTACGAGCAGTACTTC.

Comments on this clone: This sample also contains other DNA sequences that code for the same CDR3. This sequence joins TRBV6-4 and TRBJ2-6; D gene uncertain. Germline V CDR1 and CDR2: MRHNA, SNTAGT. The CDR3 sequence is 15 residues long. The V end was cut by 0 bases, the J end by 1 base, with 4 bases between. CDR3 sequence reads: CASSDSRSGANVLTF. As DNA, the CDR3 is TGTGCCAGCAGTGACTCCCGGTCTGGGGCCAACGTCCTGACTTTC.

The CDR3 DNA reads as TGCGCCAGCACGGAAAGGGACACTTCCTACGAGCAGTACTTC. Translation gives CASTERDTSYEQYF. The V and J genes are TRBV5-1 and TRBJ2-7, with D tentatively TRBD1 (6 bases). The CDR3 extends over 14 amino acids. Germline loops: CDR1 SGHRS, CDR2 YFSETQ. V shed 6 bases and J shed 1 base, with 14 bases lying between them.

J is TRBJ1-2 and V is TRBV4-1, with 7 bases that match TRBD1. Per the germline V gene, CDR1 is MGHRA and CDR2 is YSYEKL. V trimming: 3 bases; J trimming: 4 bases; junction bases outside the gene matches: 8. This CDR3 has 15 amino acids. DNA for the CDR3: TGCGCCAGCAGCCAGGAGACAGGGCCCGGCTATGGCTACACCTTC. Translation: CASSQETGPGYGYTF.

The V call is TRBV19, the J call TRBJ2-1; D remains ambiguous. V dropped 5 bases and J dropped 4 bases, with 3 bases sitting between them. Germline assignment: CDR1 LNHDA and CDR2 SQIVND (reference sequence). The CDR3 is made up of 11 amino acids. The CDR3 sequence is CASSWYNEQFF. The CDR3, as DNA: TGTGCCAGTAGTTGGTACAATGAGCAGTTCTTC.

The CDR3 nucleotides read TGTGCCAGCAGCGTCGGGTTCCCACATGGGGCCAACGTCCTGACTTTC. Residues: CASSVGFPHGANVLTF. This chain joins TRBV7-3 and TRBJ2-6; D unclear. CDR1 is SGHTA and CDR2 is FQGTGA in the germline V gene. Deletions cut 5 bases from V and 3 bases from J, with 14 bases between. The CDR3 sequence is 16 residues long.

The genes are TRBV19 and TRBJ2-7, with 11 bases lining up with TRBD2. From germline, CDR1 is LNHDA and CDR2 SQIVND (reference sequence). This CDR3 comprises 17 residues. The junction had 12 bases not matched to a gene; V was cut back by 6 bases and J by 2 bases. The chain's CDR3 is CASSPPRASGRPYEQYF. CDR3 bases: TGTGCCAGTAGCCCCCCGAGAGCTAGCGGGAGGCCCTACGAGCAGTACTTC.

This clone occurred many times. The chain carries TRBV7-2 and TRBJ1-1; the match to TRBD1 covers 7 bases. Trimming cost V 3 bases and J 3 bases; bases outside gene matches: 7. The CDR3 is 15 residues long. The V gene's germline CDR1 is SGHTA and CDR2 FQGNSA. The CDR3 coding sequence is TGTGCCAGCAGCTTTGGCCAGGGGGGTTACACTGAAGCTTTCTTT. It translates to CASSFGQGGYTEAFF.

This clone was picked up one time. The genes are TRBV6-6 and TRBJ1-1, with D unresolved. This CDR3 comprises 11 residues. Trimming pared 2 bases from V and 11 bases from J, leaving 9 bases between. Germline V gene sequence: CDR1 MNHNY, CDR2 SVGAGI (reference sequence). The CDR3 DNA reads TGTGCCAGCAGTTACAACAAACGCGCTTTCTTT. Translated, it gives CASSYNKRAFF.

The chain carries TRBV7-9 and TRBJ2-1, with 12 bases aligning to TRBD2. The germline V gene has CDR1 SEHNR and CDR2 FQNEAQ (reference sequence). The CDR3 extends over 16 amino acids. V dropped 5 bases and J dropped 4; count of bases not matched to a gene: 6. CDR3 amino acids: CASSPLAGGPYNEQFF. The DNA of the CDR3 is TGTGCCAGCAGCCCCCTAGCGGGAGGGCCGTACAATGAGCAGTTCTTC. The complete variable domain, with remaining parts taken from reference TRBV7-9 and TRBJ2-1, reads DTGVSQNPRHKITKRGQNVTFRCDPISEHNRLYWYRQTLGQGPEFLTYFQNEAQLEKSRLLSDRFSAERPKGSFSTLEIQRTEQGDSAMYLCASSPLAGGPYNEQFFGPGTRLTVL.

V and J are TRBV28 and TRBJ1-4; the D gene is possibly TRBD1 (6 bases). This CDR3 has 13 residues. The V gene lost 8 bases and the J gene lost 6 bases, with 13 bases spanning the gap. From germline, CDR1 is MDHEN and CDR2 SYDVKM. CDR3 amino acids: CASGGNRDEKLFF. As DNA, the CDR3 is TGTGCCAGCGGGGGCAACAGGGATGAAAAACTGTTTTTT.

The chain uses TRBV6-6 and TRBJ2-1; D unclear. V lost 2 bases to trimming and J lost 7 bases, with 6 bases between them. The CDR3 is 12 amino acids. Germline CDR1 is MNHNY and CDR2 is SVGAGI (reference sequence). The CDR3 bases are TGTGCCAGCAGTTACCCTAGGAATGAGCAGTTCTTC. Its protein product is CASSYPRNEQFF.

The gene calls are TRBV28 and TRBJ1-2; D gene unclear. Trimming cost V 2 bases and J 9 bases, with 19 bases left between them. The CDR3 spans 15 residues. Looked up from germline, CDR1 is MDHEN and CDR2 is SYDVKM. The CDR3, as DNA: TGTGCCAGCAGTTTAAACAGAGCGGCAAAGTTGCGCTACACCTTC. This codes for CASSLNRAAKLRYTF.

The chain combines TRBV2 with TRBJ2-2, with 14 bases that match TRBD2. Unmatched junction bases numbered 7, after V lost 4 bases and J lost 3 bases. The CDR3 has 18 amino acids. In germline, CDR1 is SNHLY, CDR2 FYNNEI. The CDR3 loop reads CASSGWTSGRFDTGELFF. Here the CDR3 DNA reads TGTGCCAGCAGTGGCTGGACTAGCGGGAGGTTTGACACCGGGGAGCTGTTTTTT.

This chain joins TRBV28 and TRBJ2-5; 9 positions match TRBD1. The V gene end was trimmed by 11 bases and the J gene end by 5 bases; junction bases not matched to a gene: 6. This CDR3 has 12 amino acids. Germline V gene sequence: CDR1 MDHEN, CDR2 SYDVKM. CDR3 nucleotide sequence: TGTGCCGGGGGACAGGGAAATGAGACCCAGTACTTC. Translated: CAGGQGNETQYF.

The rearrangement joins TRBV18 to TRBJ1-4; no firm D call. Germline-derived CDR1 and CDR2 are KGHSH and LQKENI. This CDR3 spans 16 amino acids. Trimming removed 3 bases from V and 4 bases from J, with 15 bases in between. The chain's CDR3 is CASSPPSIGRNEKLFF. In nucleotides, the CDR3 is TGTGCCAGCTCACCCCCATCGATTGGCCGTAATGAAAAACTGTTTTTT.

The J gene is TRBJ1-5, the V gene TRBV30; D possibly corresponds to TRBD1 (5 bases). In germline, CDR1 is GTSNPN, CDR2 SVGIG (reference sequence). V lost 0 bases, J lost 5 bases, and 8 bases lay in between. The length of the CDR3 is 13 residues. CDR3 region: CAWSVSGDQPQHF. In DNA, the CDR3 is TGTGCCTGGAGTGTATCGGGGGATCAGCCCCAGCATTTT.

This chain links TRBV6-7 with TRBJ2-7, with D hard to call. TRBV6-7 is labeled an ORF, and its function is uncertain. The CDR3 is 15 residues long. Trimming removed 0 bases from V and 3 bases from J, with 12 bases in between. CDR3 residues: CASSYSGFLLYEQYF. For the CDR3, the DNA is TGTGCCAGCAGTTACTCTGGGTTCCTCCTCTACGAGCAGTACTTC.

This clone has a handful of counts. V usage is TRBV7-9 and J usage is TRBJ2-6; D is possibly TRBD2 (5 bases). The CDR3 sequence is 17 residues long. V lost 5 bases and J lost 1, with 15 bases in between. Looked up from germline, CDR1 is SEHNR and CDR2 is FQNEAQ (reference sequence). The CDR3 loop reads CASSAGSGISGANVLTF. As DNA, the CDR3 is TGTGCCAGCAGCGCCGGCTCCGGGATTTCTGGGGCCAACGTCCTGACTTTC.

About this clone itself: The sample has other DNA sequences that encode this CDR3 too. J is TRBJ1-1 and V is TRBV11-2; the match to TRBD1 covers 7 bases. V was pared by 3 bases and J by 0 bases, with 1 base of the junction left unmatched. From germline, CDR1 is SGHAT and CDR2 FQNNGV. The CDR3 is made up of 14 amino acids. This chain's CDR3 is CASSLGQLNTEAFF. In DNA form, the CDR3 reads TGTGCCAGCAGCTTGGGACAGCTGAACACTGAAGCTTTCTTT.

V is TRBV6-6 and J is TRBJ2-5; 7 bases line up with TRBD1. The CDR3 has 14 residues. Germline V gene lookup returns CDR1 MNHNY and CDR2 SVGAGI (reference sequence). Unmatched junction bases numbered 6, after V lost 2 bases and J lost 6 bases. CDR3 in amino acids: CASSYRGRRKTQYF. Written as DNA, the CDR3 is TGTGCCAGCAGTTACAGGGGGCGCAGGAAGACCCAGTACTTC.

CDR3 in amino acids: CASSQKRSTEAFF. CDR3 nucleotides: TGTGCCAGCAGCCAGAAGAGGAGCACTGAAGCTTTCTTT. The V gene is TRBV14, the J gene TRBJ1-1; D uncertain. The CDR3 is made up of 13 amino acids. Germline CDR1 and CDR2: SGHDN and FVKESK. V gave up 3 bases and J gave up 4 bases, with 9 bases separating them.

This clone has only a few counts. The chain has TRBV28 and TRBJ1-5; perhaps TRBD1 as D (5 bases). Germline-derived CDR1 and CDR2 are MDHEN and SYDVKM. V was trimmed by 6 bases and J by 3 bases, leaving 12 bases between them. The CDR3 is 14 residues long. CDR3 DNA sequence: TGTGCCAGCAGCACAGGCGGGGACAATCAGCCCCAGCATTTT. Translation gives CASSTGGDNQPQHF.

The chain is built from TRBV27 and TRBJ2-6; no firm D call. This CDR3 spans 15 amino acids. Trimming shortened V by 5 bases and J by 0 bases, and 8 bases separated the two germline ends. From germline, CDR1 is MNHEY and CDR2 SMNVEV (reference sequence). The CDR3 DNA reads TGTGCCAGCAGTCACCCTGGCTCTGGGGCCAACGTCCTGACTTTC. Its translation: CASSHPGSGANVLTF.

The chain combines TRBV7-2 with TRBJ2-5, with D perhaps TRBD2 (6 bases). V was cut by 4 bases and J by 5 bases, with 20 bases left in between. This CDR3 has 16 residues. Per the germline V gene, CDR1 is SGHTA and CDR2 is FQGNSA. CDR3 nucleotides: TGTGCCAGCAGCTCTGGACGGATCGGGGGATGGGAGACCCAGTACTTC. It encodes CASSSGRIGGWETQYF.

This clone turned up a few times. V is TRBV25-1 and J is TRBJ2-7; possibly TRBD1 or TRBD2 for D (5 bases each). CDR3 size: 14 residues. Trimming took off 4 bases at V and 3 bases at J, with 13 bases between the two ends. Per the germline V gene, CDR1 is MGHDK and CDR2 is SYGVNS. The CDR3 DNA sequence: TGTGCCAGCAGTGGGTCGGGACGGGGCTACGAGCAGTACTTC. This encodes CASSGSGRGYEQYF.

This clone has just a few counts. The chain combines TRBV5-1 with TRBJ2-1, with 9 bases aligning to TRBD1. The CDR3 contains 14 residues. Per the germline V gene, CDR1 is SGHRS and CDR2 is YFSETQ. The J segment lost 0 bases and the V segment lost 9 bases, leaving 4 bases of the junction unmatched. CDR3 sequence reads: CATGQGHSYNEQFF. The CDR3 DNA reads TGCGCCACCGGACAGGGGCACTCCTACAATGAGCAGTTCTTC.

This clone was observed a handful of times. The chain employs TRBV30 and TRBJ1-5, with TRBD1 identical over 9 bases. Trimming took 0 bases from V and 6 from J; bases not matched to a gene: 6. The germline gives CDR1 GTSNPN, CDR2 SVGIG (reference sequence). The CDR3 has 15 residues. The CDR3 here is CAWSVQGATGQPQHF. The CDR3 bases are TGTGCCTGGAGTGTACAGGGGGCAACGGGTCAGCCCCAGCATTTT.

V gene TRBV10-3 combines with J gene TRBJ2-7; 11 bases fit TRBD1. Germline loops: CDR1 ENHRY, CDR2 SYGVKD. This CDR3 spans 14 amino acids. The V gene end was trimmed by 4 bases and the J gene end by 5 bases; junction bases not matched to a gene: 4. The CDR3 coding sequence is TGTGCCATCAGTGGGGGACAGGGGGGAAACGAGCAGTACTTC. This gives the protein CAISGGQGGNEQYF.